This record covers a single T cell receptor beta chain. Its antigen is still unknown. Clones were read by immunoSEQ multiplex PCR, and TCRdb kept only the in-frame ones, dropping some. The sample contains approximately 70,000 clones, around 86% of which appear only once. The sample originates from a study of OX40 agonist ivuxolimab in advanced cancers. Study-wide background: Ivuxolimab, an agonistic anti-OX40 (CD134) antibody, was given to patients. From about 23 to 85 years was the age range, with a mean of roughly 64 years, and over 80% were male. Overall study findings and caveats: Expanded clones belonging to CD8+ T cells outnumbered, on average, those of CD4+. The CD4+ and CD8+ T cells in the blood had expanded clonally by week 6 at 0.1 to 3.0 mg/kg.

Germline CDR1 GTSNPN, CDR2 SVGIG (reference sequence). CDR3 length: 13 residues. Trimming cost V 0 bases and J 3 bases, with 7 bases left between them. The source is an adult with an advanced solid tumor such as melanoma, head and neck, liver or kidney cancer. This material consisted of CD4+ or CD8+ T cells sorted from blood, taken in a trial of the OX40 agonist ivuxolimab. This sequence joins TRBV30 and TRBJ2-3, with D possibly TRBD1 on 5 matching bases. Here the CDR3 reads CAWSVSGTDTQYF. CDR3 sequence (DNA): TGTGCCTGGAGTGTATCAGGGACAGATACGCAGTATTTT.